This note documents a single T cell receptor beta chain sequence. This clone occurred once. Its antigen remains undetermined. Base qualities are missing; no much larger clone stands one base away. A second Seattle source provided samples from volunteer blood donors who had recovered from COVID-19. Collaborating institutions collected whole blood in K2EDTA tubes following their own protocols. For TCRbeta analysis, collaborators shipped samples as frozen whole blood, isolated PBMCs, or DNA extracted from either of those sample types. The sample is drawn from a study of blood T cell repertoires in COVID-19 (TCRdb year 2020). Broadly, across the study: Samples covering the acute and convalescent phases of COVID-19 were provided by collaborators in the United States, Italy and Spain. Samples came from the ongoing ImmuneRACE study (first 160 participants) plus 1,254 subjects from 6 global collaborators. The repertoires were made available in a free public database intended to serve as a resource for research on the immune response to SARS-CoV-2. Sample metadata almost always included a de-identified subject ID, COVID-19 status, age in years and sex. Deeply sampled blood TCRbeta repertoires from subjects exposed to, actively infected with, or recovered from COVID-19 were included in the dataset. The prospective study material was composed of cDNA or gDNA derived from T cells, B-cell-depleted T cells, or PBMCs. HLA class I and class II types, where available, came from metadata supplied by the sample provider rather than from assay-based typing. Overall study outcomes, separate from this receptor: The amount of clinical and demographic metadata varied by source and participant and was provided uncurated.

TCRbeta CDR3 regions were amplified from genomic DNA by means of the immunoSEQ Assay, a bias-controlled multiplex PCR. The published analysis was carried out like this. The number of nucleated cells in each sample was estimated from the amplification of reference gene primers within the assay. Sequence reads were collapsed and filtered to measure the absolute abundance of every unique TCRbeta CDR3 rearrangement. For each sample, productive Simpson clonality was calculated as the square root of Simpson's diversity index over productive rearrangements. TCRdb re-hosts the immuneACCESS table, in-frame sequences only. Its copies lack some clones; in the studies checked, an unresolved V gene accounts for under half of them, and the cause for the rest is not known. V, J and clone size reflect that table, while D and trimming were determined from the DNA. This sample gives under 300,000 clones in total; about 90% of them show up just once. Roughly 7% of the sample lies in the top ten.

The CDR3 runs 14 amino acids, cysteine and phenylalanine included. Only the CDR3 DNA stays, 42 bases, in frame from base 1. The germline V gene encodes CDR1 SGHRS and CDR2 YFSETQ. The germline V end is reduced by 6 bases and the J end by 8 bases; junction bases left unmatched: 9. This receptor was identified in a man aged 55 to 69 who had recovered from COVID-19. Sequenced input: peripheral blood. The chain was built from TRBV5-1 and TRBJ1-4, with 8 junctional bases fitting TRBD1. The DNA reads as follows: TGCGCCAGCATGTCGCGACAGGGGTCGGAAAAACTGTTTTTT. It specifies CASMSRQGSEKLFF.